The 17 T cell receptor beta chains presented below share a single source sample, sequenced in a study of cytomegalovirus exposure and HLA in healthy donors. Amplification used 60 Vbeta primers and 13 Jbeta primers. The table came from immunoSEQ multiplex PCR; TCRdb's copy has only in-frame clones and leaves some out. This table holds about 96,000 clones, about 70% found once. The material sequenced was PBMCs. The source is a female donor in good health and CMV-seropositive.

Remarks on this clone: This sample also contains other DNA sequences that code for the same CDR3. The chain has TRBV2 and TRBJ2-2; the D gene is possibly TRBD1 (6 bases). Germline CDR1 and CDR2: SNHLY and FYNNEI. This CDR3 has 13 amino acids. The CDR3 loop is CASRTGITGELFF. DNA for the CDR3: TGTGCATCACGAACAGGGATCACCGGGGAGCTGTTTTTT. The full variable domain, in which reference TRBV2 and TRBJ2-2 provide the parts outside the CDR3, is EPEVTQTPSHQVTQMGQEVILRCVPISNHLYFYWYRQILGQKVEFLVSFYNNEISEKSEIFDDQFSVERPDGSNFTLKIRSTKLEDSAMYFCASRTGITGELFFGEGSRLTVL.

This clone has only a few counts. The V gene is TRBV30, the J gene TRBJ2-1; perhaps TRBD1 as D (6 bases). The CDR3 has 16 residues. Trimming left V 4 bases short and J 0 bases short, with 16 bases between. Germline V CDR1 and CDR2: GTSNPN, SVGIG (reference sequence). The CDR3 nucleotides read TGTGCCTGGACCAACCCAGGGGTCAGCTCCTACAATGAGCAGTTCTTC. Translating gives CAWTNPGVSSYNEQFF.

The chain carries TRBV9 and TRBJ1-2; D gene uncertain. Germline CDR1 SGDLS, CDR2 YYNGEE. The CDR3 sequence is 15 residues long. With 0 bases removed from V and 2 bases from J, the gap between germline ends came to 11 bases. The CDR3 nucleotides read TGTGCCAGCAGCGTAGAATCGACACCAAACTATGGCTACACCTTC. Translated: CASSVESTPNYGYTF.

The chain is built from TRBV11-3 and TRBJ2-1, with TRBD2 identical over 11 bases. CDR3 length equals 16 residues. V gave up 5 bases and J gave up 7 bases; unmatched junction bases: 10. Germline CDR1 SGHNT, CDR2 YENEEA. CDR3 in DNA: TGTGCCAGCAGCATCTCGGGACTAGCGGCTGGGAATGAGCAGTTCTTC. Protein product: CASSISGLAAGNEQFF.

The chain employs TRBV9 and TRBJ2-7, with 10 bases matching TRBD2. Germline assignment: CDR1 SGDLS and CDR2 YYNGEE. Germline trimming cut 4 bases from V and 2 bases from J; bases unmatched to any gene: 6. This CDR3 has 15 amino acids. As DNA, the CDR3 is TGTGCCAGCAGCCCTTGGACTAGCGGACCCTACGAGCAGTACTTC. It codes for CASSPWTSGPYEQYF.

The rearrangement uses TRBV30 and TRBJ2-1, with a weak D call TRBD2 (6 bases). V was clipped by 0 bases and J by 0 bases, with 9 bases between them. Germline V gene data show CDR1 as GTSNPN and CDR2 as SVGIG (reference sequence). This CDR3 is 15 amino acids long. The CDR3 loop reads CAWSVRGSSYNEQFF. The CDR3 DNA is TGTGCCTGGAGTGTACGGGGGAGCTCCTACAATGAGCAGTTCTTC.

This clone has just one count. The V gene is TRBV6-5, the J gene TRBJ2-3, with 8 positions matching TRBD1. Germline V gene sequence: CDR1 MNHEY, CDR2 SVGAGI. V lost 6 bases, J lost 1 base, and 6 bases stayed unmatched. The CDR3 has 15 residues. The DNA for the CDR3 is TGTGCCAGCAGCCCACGGACAGGGCGCACAGATACGCAGTATTTT. This codes for CASSPRTGRTDTQYF.

The rearrangement uses TRBV1 and TRBJ2-1; the table's TRBD2 call for D was not verified on the DNA. TRBV1 constitutes a pseudogene. This CDR3 has 19 residues. The CDR3 loop is CTSSLNGGTSGRAPNEQFF. The CDR3 DNA reads TGCACCAGCAGCCTAAATGGGGGGACTAGCGGGAGGGCCCCCAATGAGCAGTTCTTC.

This chain links TRBV5-1 with TRBJ1-4; no definite D call. Deletions cut 1 base from V and 4 bases from J, with 8 bases between. CDR3 length equals 14 residues. Germline CDR1 is SGHRS and CDR2 is YFSETQ. The CDR3 is CASSLSQSNEKLFF. In DNA, the CDR3 is TGCGCCAGCAGCTTGTCACAGAGTAATGAAAAACTGTTTTTT.

The V call is TRBV7-2, the J call TRBJ2-7, with D tentatively TRBD2 (6 bases). This CDR3 is 14 amino acids long. Trimming left V 1 base short and J 7 bases short, with 14 bases between. The germline V gene encodes CDR1 SGHTA and CDR2 FQGNSA. CDR3 DNA sequence: TGTGCCAGCAGCTTAGTTGCGGGGCCCGGGGAGCAGTACTTC. It translates to CASSLVAGPGEQYF. Supplemented by reference TRBV7-2 and TRBJ2-7, the full variable domain reads GAGVSQSPSNKVTEKGKDVELRCDPISGHTALYWYRQSLGQGLEFLIYFQGNSAPDKSGLPSDRFSAERTGGSVSTLTIQRTQQEDSAVYLCASSLVAGPGEQYFGPGTRLTVT.

With respect to this clone: At one end the junction does not follow the germline gene, possibly because of a read error. The CDR3 coding sequence is TGTGCCAGCAGCTTAAGACGGACAGCCCCGTTC. Translation gives CASSLRRTAPF. The chain carries TRBV11-3 and TRBJ1-2, with D perhaps TRBD1 (6 bases). Germline-derived CDR1 and CDR2 are SGHNT and YENEEA. The CDR3 spans 11 residues.

This chain joins TRBV7-9 and TRBJ2-2; D uncertain. The CDR3 is 14 residues long. The germline CDR1 and CDR2 sequences are SEHNR and FQNEAQ (reference sequence). V shed 2 bases and J shed 5 bases, with 9 bases lying between them. CDR3 DNA sequence: TGTGCCAGCAGCTTAACGGGTACAACCGGGGAGCTGTTTTTT. Protein product: CASSLTGTTGELFF.

The chain has TRBV7-8 and TRBJ2-3; TRBD2 matches at 7 bases. The germline CDR1 and CDR2 sequences are SGHVS and FQNEAQ. V dropped 5 bases and J dropped 1; count of bases not matched to a gene: 15. The length of the CDR3 is 18 residues. The CDR3 nucleotides are TGTGCCAGCAGCCCCCCGACTTCGACCAGCGGGGGCACAGATACGCAGTATTTT. Protein sequence: CASSPPTSTSGGTDTQYF.

This chain connects TRBV30 to TRBJ1-6; 8 bases line up with TRBD1. The germline CDR1 and CDR2 sequences are GTSNPN and SVGIG (reference sequence). This CDR3 comprises 13 residues. V shed 7 bases and J 5 bases; nucleotides not matched to a gene: 4. The CDR3 loop reads CAFLTGDNSPLHF. The DNA of the CDR3 is TGTGCCTTCCTGACAGGGGATAATTCACCCCTCCACTTT.

The chain carries TRBV14 and TRBJ2-2; D gene unclear. CDR3 size: 13 residues. With 1 base removed from V and 7 bases from J, the gap between germline ends came to 7 bases. From germline, CDR1 is SGHDN and CDR2 FVKESK. The chain's CDR3 is CASSQVIGGELFF. CDR3 coding DNA: TGTGCCAGCAGCCAAGTGATCGGCGGGGAGCTGTTTTTT.

The chain is built from TRBV30 and TRBJ2-7; TRBD2 agrees at 12 bases. The CDR3 has 15 residues. Germline loops: CDR1 GTSNPN, CDR2 SVGIG (reference sequence). V shed 5 bases, J shed 8 bases, and the junction held 13 bases outside the gene matches. CDR3 loop: CAWRPPGLAGLKQYF. The CDR3 DNA reads TGTGCCTGGCGGCCCCCGGGACTAGCGGGCCTAAAGCAGTACTTC.

The V gene is TRBV19, the J gene TRBJ1-6, with a weak D call TRBD1 (6 bases). Trimming stripped 5 bases from V and 9 bases from J, with 14 bases between. The germline gives CDR1 LNHDA, CDR2 SQIVND (reference sequence). This CDR3 comprises 14 residues. CDR3 in DNA: TGTGCCAGTAGTGCACAGGGACGTGTTTCACCCCTCCACTTT. Amino acid sequence: CASSAQGRVSPLHF.